This entry lists 9 T cell receptor beta chains sequenced from one sample in a study of long-term antiretroviral therapy in people with HIV. immunoSEQ v3.0 was run at survey level. This table comes from immunoSEQ multiplex PCR, and its TCRdb copy is limited to in-frame clones, with some not included. The sample contains approximately 11,000 clones, under 90% of which appear only once. The specimen was unsorted PBMCs, collected roughly 7.3 years after starting antiretroviral therapy. All receptors derive from a man in his forties or fifties with HIV.

This clone was found once. The V call is TRBV19, the J call TRBJ1-2, with D perhaps TRBD1 (5 bases). The V gene lost 7 bases and the J gene lost 8 bases, with 14 bases spanning the gap. Per germline, CDR1 LNHDA and CDR2 SQIVND (reference sequence). CDR3 length: 12 residues. CDR3 region: CASTQGGEGYTF. CDR3 bases: TGTGCCAGTACCCAGGGAGGGGAAGGCTACACCTTC.

This chain connects TRBV5-6 to TRBJ2-7; 8 bases line up with TRBD1. The CDR3 is made up of 14 amino acids. Germline assignment: CDR1 SGHDT and CDR2 YYEEEE. The V gene end was trimmed by 5 bases and the J gene end by 5 bases; junction bases not matched to a gene: 9. CDR3 sequence: CASSLVAGGHEQYF. The CDR3 DNA reads TGTGCCAGCAGTCTGGTGGCAGGGGGCCACGAGCAGTACTTC.

The chain links TRBV9 to TRBJ2-1; TRBD2 aligns across 7 bases. CDR1 SGDLS and CDR2 YYNGEE come from the germline V gene. The ends lost 4 bases at V and 6 bases at J; junction bases unmatched: 13. The CDR3 contains 16 residues. The DNA for the CDR3 is TGTGCCAGCAGCCCCCGGGAGGTGGGGCTAGGCAATGAGCAGTTCTTC. This translates into CASSPREVGLGNEQFF.

J is TRBJ1-1 and V is TRBV19; D not certain. The CDR3 totals 13 residues. V shed 3 bases and J shed 8 bases, with 13 bases lying between them. In germline, CDR1 is LNHDA, CDR2 SQIVND (reference sequence). The CDR3 is CASSIRDRVEAFF. The CDR3 DNA sequence: TGTGCCAGTAGTATTAGAGACCGGGTGGAAGCTTTCTTT.

This chain links TRBV6-6 with TRBJ1-4; TRBD1 might be the D (5 bases). Trimming stripped 5 bases from V and 6 bases from J, with 16 bases between. Per germline, CDR1 MNHNY and CDR2 SVGAGI (reference sequence). This CDR3 comprises 15 residues. The DNA of the CDR3 is TGTGCCAGCAGTCTTTTGGGGGATGAACATGAAAAACTGTTTTTT. This gives the protein CASSLLGDEHEKLFF.

The chain joins TRBV19 to TRBJ1-1; D is undetermined. The CDR3 length is 13 residues. Per germline, CDR1 LNHDA and CDR2 SQIVND (reference sequence). Trimming took off 6 bases at V and 2 bases at J, with 10 bases between the two ends. The CDR3 here is CASSPWGNTEAFF. CDR3 nucleotide sequence: TGTGCCAGTAGCCCTTGGGGTAACACTGAAGCTTTCTTT.

This chain connects TRBV19 to TRBJ1-1; TRBD1 agrees at 8 bases. Germline lookup yields CDR1 LNHDA and CDR2 SQIVND (reference sequence). V shed 7 bases and J 6 bases; nucleotides not matched to a gene: 10. This CDR3 is 14 amino acids long. The CDR3 DNA follows: TGTGCCAGTACCCGGACAGGGCTCGTTCCTGAAGCTTTCTTT. It codes for CASTRTGLVPEAFF.

The chain links TRBV2 to TRBJ2-5; possible D gene TRBD1, 6 bases. The assigned J gene may be wrong: the sequence end matches TRBJ2-7 better. Germline lookup yields CDR1 SNHLY and CDR2 FYNNEI. The CDR3 has 14 amino acids. The CDR3 here is CASSDRGSSYEQYF. The CDR3 DNA reads TGTGCCAGCAGTGACAGGGGTAGCTCCTACGAGCAGTACTTC.

The chain is built from TRBV9 and TRBJ2-3; 9 bases align to TRBD2. V was clipped by 4 bases and J by 0 bases; unmatched bases: 9. The germline V gene has CDR1 SGDLS and CDR2 YYNGEE. The CDR3 spans 17 residues. CDR3 coding DNA: TGTGCCAGCAGCATCCTTAGCGGGGGCCTTAGCACAGATACGCAGTATTTT. Translated, it gives CASSILSGGLSTDTQYF. Drawing the rest from reference TRBV9 and TRBJ2-3, the complete variable domain is DSGVTQTPKHLITATGQRVTLRCSPRSGDLSVYWYQQSLDQGLQFLIQYYNGEERAKGNILERFSAQQFPDLHSELNLSSLELGDSALYFCASSILSGGLSTDTQYFGPGTRLTVL.